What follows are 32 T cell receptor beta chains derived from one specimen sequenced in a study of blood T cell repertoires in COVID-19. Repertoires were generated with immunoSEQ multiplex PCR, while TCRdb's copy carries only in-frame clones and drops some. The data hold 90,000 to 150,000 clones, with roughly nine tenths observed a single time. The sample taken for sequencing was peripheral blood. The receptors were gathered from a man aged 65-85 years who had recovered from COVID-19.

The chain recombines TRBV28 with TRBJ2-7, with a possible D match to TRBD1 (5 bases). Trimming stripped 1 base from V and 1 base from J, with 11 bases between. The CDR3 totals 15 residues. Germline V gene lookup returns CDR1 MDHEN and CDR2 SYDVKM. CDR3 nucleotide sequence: TGTGCCAGCAGTTTATTAAGGGGCCGGTCCTACGAGCAGTACTTC. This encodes CASSLLRGRSYEQYF.

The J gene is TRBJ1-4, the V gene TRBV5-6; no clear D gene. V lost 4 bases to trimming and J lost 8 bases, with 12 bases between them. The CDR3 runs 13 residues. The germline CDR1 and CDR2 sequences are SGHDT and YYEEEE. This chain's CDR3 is CASSRSYAEKLFF. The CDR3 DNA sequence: TGTGCCAGCAGCCGGAGTTATGCGGAAAAACTGTTTTTT.

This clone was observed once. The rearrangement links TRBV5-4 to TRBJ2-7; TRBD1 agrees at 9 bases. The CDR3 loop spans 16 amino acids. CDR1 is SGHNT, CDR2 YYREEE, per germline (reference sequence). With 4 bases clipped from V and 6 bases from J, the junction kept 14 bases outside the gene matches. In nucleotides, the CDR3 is TGTGCCAGCAGCCGTGTGCCCGTAGGGACAGGGCTCGAGCAGTACTTC. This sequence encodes CASSRVPVGTGLEQYF.

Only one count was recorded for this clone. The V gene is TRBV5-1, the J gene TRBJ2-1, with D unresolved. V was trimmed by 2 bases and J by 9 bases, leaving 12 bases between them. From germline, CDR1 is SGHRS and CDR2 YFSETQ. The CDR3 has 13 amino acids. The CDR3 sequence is CASSLTRPGEQFF. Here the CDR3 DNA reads TGCGCCAGCAGCTTAACCCGGCCGGGTGAGCAGTTCTTC.

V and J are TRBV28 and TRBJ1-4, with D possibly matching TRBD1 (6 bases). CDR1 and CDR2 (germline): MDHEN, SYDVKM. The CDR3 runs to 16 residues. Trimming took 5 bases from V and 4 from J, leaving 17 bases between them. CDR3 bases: TGTGCCAGCAGTCTCGCCGGGACATCGGGTAATGAAAAACTGTTTTTT. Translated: CASSLAGTSGNEKLFF.

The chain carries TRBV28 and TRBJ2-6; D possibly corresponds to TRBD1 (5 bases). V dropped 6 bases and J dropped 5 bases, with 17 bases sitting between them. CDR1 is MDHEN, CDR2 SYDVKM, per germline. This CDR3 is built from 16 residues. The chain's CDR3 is CASRFWGRSRANVLTF. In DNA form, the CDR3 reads TGTGCCAGCAGATTTTGGGGCAGATCTCGGGCCAACGTCCTGACTTTC. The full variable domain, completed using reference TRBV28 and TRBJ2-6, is DVKVTQSSRYLVKRTGEKVFLECVQDMDHENMFWYRQDPGLGLRLIYFSYDVKMKEKGDIPEGYSVSREKKERFSLILESASTNQTSMYLCASRFWGRSRANVLTFGAGSRLTVL.

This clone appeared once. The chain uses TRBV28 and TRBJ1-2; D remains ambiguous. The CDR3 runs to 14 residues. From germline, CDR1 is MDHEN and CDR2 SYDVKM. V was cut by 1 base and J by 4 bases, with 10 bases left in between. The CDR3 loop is CASSLSRTAYGYTF. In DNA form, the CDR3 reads TGTGCCAGCAGTTTATCTAGGACTGCCTATGGCTACACCTTC.

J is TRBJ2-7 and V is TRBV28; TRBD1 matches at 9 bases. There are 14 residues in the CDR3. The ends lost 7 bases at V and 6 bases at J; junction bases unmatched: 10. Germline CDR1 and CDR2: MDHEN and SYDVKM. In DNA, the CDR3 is TGTGCCAGCACGGAAATACAGGGGGCGGCCGAGCAGTACTTC. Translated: CASTEIQGAAEQYF.

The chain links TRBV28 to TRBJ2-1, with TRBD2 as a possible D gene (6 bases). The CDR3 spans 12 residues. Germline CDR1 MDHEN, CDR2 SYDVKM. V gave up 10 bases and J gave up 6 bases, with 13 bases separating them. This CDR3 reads CATGVQGNEQFF. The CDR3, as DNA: TGTGCCACGGGGGTTCAGGGCAATGAGCAGTTCTTC.

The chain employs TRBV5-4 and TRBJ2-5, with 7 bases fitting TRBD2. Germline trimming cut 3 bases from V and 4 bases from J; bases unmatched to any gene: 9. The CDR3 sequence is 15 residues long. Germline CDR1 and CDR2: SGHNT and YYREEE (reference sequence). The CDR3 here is CASSSPEGGPETQYF. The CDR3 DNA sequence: TGTGCCAGCAGCTCCCCGGAGGGAGGGCCAGAGACCCAGTACTTC.

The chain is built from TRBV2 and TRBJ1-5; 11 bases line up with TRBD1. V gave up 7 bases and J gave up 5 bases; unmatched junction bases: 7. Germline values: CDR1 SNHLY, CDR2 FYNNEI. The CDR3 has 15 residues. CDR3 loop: CASNWEGQGDQPQHF. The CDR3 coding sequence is TGTGCCAGCAATTGGGAGGGACAGGGGGATCAGCCCCAGCATTTT.

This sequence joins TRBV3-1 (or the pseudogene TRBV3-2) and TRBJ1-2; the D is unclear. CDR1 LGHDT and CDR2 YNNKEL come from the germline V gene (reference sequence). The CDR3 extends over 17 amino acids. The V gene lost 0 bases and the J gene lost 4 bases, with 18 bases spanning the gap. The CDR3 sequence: CASSQEAGVHVTYGYTF. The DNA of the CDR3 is TGTGCCAGCAGCCAAGAGGCCGGGGTGCACGTAACCTATGGCTACACCTTC.

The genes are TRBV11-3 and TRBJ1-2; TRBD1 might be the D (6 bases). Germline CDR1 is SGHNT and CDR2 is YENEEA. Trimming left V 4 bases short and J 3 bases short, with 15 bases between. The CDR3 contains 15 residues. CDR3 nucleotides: TGTGCCAGCAGCTGTCTACAGGGCCCGGACTATGGCTACACCTTC. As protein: CASSCLQGPDYGYTF.

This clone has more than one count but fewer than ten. DNA of the CDR3: TGTGCCAGCAGCTTGGCCGGGACACTCAATTCACCCCTCCACTTT. This sequence encodes CASSLAGTLNSPLHF. V gene TRBV7-9 combines with J gene TRBJ1-6, with D perhaps matching TRBD1 (6 bases). Between the trimmed V and J ends, which lost 3 bases and 7 bases, there was a span of 13 bases. CDR1 and CDR2 from the germline V gene are SEHNR and FQNEAQ (reference sequence). This CDR3 is 15 amino acids long. The full variable domain, with the rest looked up from reference TRBV7-9 and TRBJ1-6, is DTGVSQNPRHKITKRGQNVTFRCDPISEHNRLYWYRQTLGQGPEFLTYFQNEAQLEKSRLLSDRFSAERPKGSFSTLEIQRTEQGDSAMYLCASSLAGTLNSPLHFGNGTRLTVT.

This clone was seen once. The CDR3 DNA follows: TGTGCCACCAGCCCGAGGCAGGGAAATGGCTACACCTTC. It codes for CATSPRQGNGYTF. The genes are TRBV15 and TRBJ1-2; D is perhaps TRBD1 (5 bases). Trimming pared 5 bases from V and 6 bases from J, leaving 13 bases between. CDR1 and CDR2 from the germline V gene are LNHNV and YYDKDF (reference sequence). The CDR3 runs to 13 residues.

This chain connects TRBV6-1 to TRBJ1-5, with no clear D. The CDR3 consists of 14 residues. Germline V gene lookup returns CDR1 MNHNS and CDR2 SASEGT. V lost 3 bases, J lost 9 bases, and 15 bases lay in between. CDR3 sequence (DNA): TGTGCCAGCAGTGATCAGTCGGGAGAGTGGCCCCAGCATTTT. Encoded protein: CASSDQSGEWPQHF.

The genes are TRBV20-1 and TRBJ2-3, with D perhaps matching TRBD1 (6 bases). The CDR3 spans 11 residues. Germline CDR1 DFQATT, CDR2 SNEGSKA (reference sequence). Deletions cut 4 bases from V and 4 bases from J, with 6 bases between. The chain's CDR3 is CSATGADTQYF. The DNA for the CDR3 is TGCAGTGCTACAGGGGCAGATACGCAGTATTTT.

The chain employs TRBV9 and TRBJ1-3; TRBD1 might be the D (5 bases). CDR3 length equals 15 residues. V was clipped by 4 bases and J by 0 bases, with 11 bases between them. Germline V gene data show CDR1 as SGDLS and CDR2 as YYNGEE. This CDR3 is CASSLPGDSGNTIYF. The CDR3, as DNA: TGTGCCAGCAGCCTACCGGGGGACTCTGGAAACACCATATATTTT.

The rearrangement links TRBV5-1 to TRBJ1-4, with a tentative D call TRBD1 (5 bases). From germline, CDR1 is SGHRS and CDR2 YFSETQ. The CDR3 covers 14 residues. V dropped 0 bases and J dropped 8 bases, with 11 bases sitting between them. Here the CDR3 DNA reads TGCGCCAGCAGCTTGGGTACCTCAGGGGAAAAACTGTTTTTT. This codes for CASSLGTSGEKLFF.

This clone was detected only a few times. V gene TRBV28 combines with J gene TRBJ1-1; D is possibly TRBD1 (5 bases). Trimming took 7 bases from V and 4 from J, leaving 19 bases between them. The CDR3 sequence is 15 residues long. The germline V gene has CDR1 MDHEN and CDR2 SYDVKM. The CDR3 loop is CASTLNGGRSTEAFF. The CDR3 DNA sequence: TGTGCCAGCACCTTGAACGGGGGGAGGAGCACTGAAGCTTTCTTT.

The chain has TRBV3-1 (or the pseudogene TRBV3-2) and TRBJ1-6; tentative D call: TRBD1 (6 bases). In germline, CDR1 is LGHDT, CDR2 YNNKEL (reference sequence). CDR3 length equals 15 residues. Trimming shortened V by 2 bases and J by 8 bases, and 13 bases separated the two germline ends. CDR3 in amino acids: CASSQFWTVDSPLHF. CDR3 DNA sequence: TGTGCCAGCAGCCAATTCTGGACAGTCGATTCACCCCTCCACTTT.

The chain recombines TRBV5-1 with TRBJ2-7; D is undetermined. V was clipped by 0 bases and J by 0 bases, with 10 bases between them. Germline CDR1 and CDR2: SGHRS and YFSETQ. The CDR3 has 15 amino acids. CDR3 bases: TGCGCCAGCAGCTTGGATTCGGGTAGCTCCTACGAGCAGTACTTC. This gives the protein CASSLDSGSSYEQYF. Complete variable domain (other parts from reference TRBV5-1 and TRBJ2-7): KAGVTQTPRYLIKTRGQQVTLSCSPISGHRSVSWYQQTPGQGLQFLFEYFSETQRNKGNFPGRFSGRQFSNSRSEMNVSTLELGDSALYLCASSLDSGSSYEQYFGPGTRLTVT.

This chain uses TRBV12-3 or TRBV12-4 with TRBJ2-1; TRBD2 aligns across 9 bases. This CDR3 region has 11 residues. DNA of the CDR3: TGTGTTAGCGGGAGCTACAATGAGCAGTTCTTC. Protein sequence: CVSGSYNEQFF.

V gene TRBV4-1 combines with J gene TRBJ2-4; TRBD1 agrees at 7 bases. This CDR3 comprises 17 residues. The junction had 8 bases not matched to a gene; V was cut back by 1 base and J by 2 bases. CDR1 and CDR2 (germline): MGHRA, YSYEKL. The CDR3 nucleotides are TGCGCCAGCAGCCAAGGAATAGACAGGGTAACCAAAAACATTCAGTACTTC. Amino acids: CASSQGIDRVTKNIQYF.

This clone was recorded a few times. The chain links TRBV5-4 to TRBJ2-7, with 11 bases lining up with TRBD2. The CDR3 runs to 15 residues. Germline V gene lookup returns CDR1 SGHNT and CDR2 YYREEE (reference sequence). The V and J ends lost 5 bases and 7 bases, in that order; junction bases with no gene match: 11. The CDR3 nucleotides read TGTGCCAGCAGGGGGGCACTAGCGGGGGATTCGGAGCAGTACTTC. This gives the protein CASRGALAGDSEQYF.

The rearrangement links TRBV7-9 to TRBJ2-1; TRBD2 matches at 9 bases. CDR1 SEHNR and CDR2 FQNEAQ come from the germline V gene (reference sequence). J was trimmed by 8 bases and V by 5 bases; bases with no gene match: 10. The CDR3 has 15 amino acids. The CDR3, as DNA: TGTGCCAGCAGCAAGGGGGCGGGAGGGGACGATGAGCAGTTCTTC. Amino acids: CASSKGAGGDDEQFF.

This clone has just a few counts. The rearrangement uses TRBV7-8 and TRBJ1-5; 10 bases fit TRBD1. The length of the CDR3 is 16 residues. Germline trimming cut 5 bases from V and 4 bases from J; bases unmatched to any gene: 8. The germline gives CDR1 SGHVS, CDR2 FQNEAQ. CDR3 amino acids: CASSQQGDRGNQPQHF. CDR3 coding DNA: TGTGCCAGCAGCCAGCAGGGGGACAGGGGAAATCAGCCCCAGCATTTT.

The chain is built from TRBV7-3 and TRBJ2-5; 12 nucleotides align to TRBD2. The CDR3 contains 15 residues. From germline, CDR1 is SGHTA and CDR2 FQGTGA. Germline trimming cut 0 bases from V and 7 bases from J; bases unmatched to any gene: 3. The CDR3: CASSLTTSGGLTQYF. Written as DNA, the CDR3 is TGTGCCAGCAGCTTAACGACTAGCGGGGGCCTGACCCAGTACTTC.

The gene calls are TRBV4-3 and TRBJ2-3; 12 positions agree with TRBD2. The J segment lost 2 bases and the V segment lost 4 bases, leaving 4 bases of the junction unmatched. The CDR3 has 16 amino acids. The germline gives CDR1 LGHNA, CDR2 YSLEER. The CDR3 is CASSLGTSGYTDTQYF. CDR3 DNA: TGCGCCAGCAGCCTGGGGACTAGCGGGTACACAGATACGCAGTATTTT.

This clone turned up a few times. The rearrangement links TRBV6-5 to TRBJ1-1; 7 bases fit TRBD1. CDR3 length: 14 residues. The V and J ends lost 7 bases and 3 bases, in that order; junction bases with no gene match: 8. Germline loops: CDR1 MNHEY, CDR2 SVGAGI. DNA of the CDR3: TGTGCCAGCACTACTACAGGGGATGACACTGAAGCTTTCTTT. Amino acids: CASTTTGDDTEAFF.

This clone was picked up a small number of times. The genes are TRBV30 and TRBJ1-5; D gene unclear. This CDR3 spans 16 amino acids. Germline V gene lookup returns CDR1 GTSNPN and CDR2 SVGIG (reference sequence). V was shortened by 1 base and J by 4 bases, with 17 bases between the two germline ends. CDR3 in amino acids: CAWSASDSGRNQPQHF. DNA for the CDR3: TGTGCCTGGAGTGCCTCCGATTCGGGGAGGAATCAGCCCCAGCATTTT.

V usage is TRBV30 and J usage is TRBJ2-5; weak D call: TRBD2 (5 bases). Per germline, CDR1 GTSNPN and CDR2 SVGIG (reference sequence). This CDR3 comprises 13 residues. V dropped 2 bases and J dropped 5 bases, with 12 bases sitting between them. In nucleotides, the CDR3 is TGTGCCTGGAGTAACAAAGGCGGGGAGACCCAGTACTTC. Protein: CAWSNKGGETQYF.